This T cell receptor beta chain was recorded in a study of Tregs in tolerant kidney transplant recipients. Findings of the study overall: Findings come from small patient numbers and require larger validation. The most relevant donor-specific Treg TCRbeta repertoire apparently came from expansion with activated donor B cells. No direct test of biological reproducibility was done here.

Only in-frame clones appear in the TCRdb table, and some are missing; sequencing was by immunoSEQ multiplex PCR. Seen here are about 240,000 clones, 65% to 85% observed once, and the top ten hold about 0.58%. As concerns this clone: Its antigen is currently unknown.

Unstimulated regulatory T cells (CD4+CD25+CD127-), CD4+CD25- non-regulatory cells, CD4 and CD8 cells were FACS-sorted from thawed PBMCs. Trimming left V 1 base short and J 0 bases short, with 10 bases between. This CDR3 is built from 15 residues. Per germline, CDR1 SGHVS and CDR2 FNYEAQ. This sequence joins TRBV7-6 and TRBJ2-7; D perhaps matches TRBD2 (5 bases). Sequencing input: CD4+ T cells from blood. The TCR comes from a human donor in good health. CDR3 nucleotide sequence: TGTGCCAGCAGCTTAGGGCGGGCGGGCTCCTACGAGCAGTACTTC. Translated: CASSLGRAGSYEQYF. Together with reference TRBV7-6 and TRBJ2-7, the CDR3 gives the full variable domain: GAGVSQSPRYKVTKRGQDVALRCDPISGHVSLYWYRQALGQGPEFLTYFNYEAQQDKSGLPNDRFSAERPEGSISTLTIQRTEQRDSAMYRCASSLGRAGSYEQYFGPGTRLTVT.